The rows below give T cell receptor beta chains drawn from one sample of a study of T cell responses to AZD1222 COVID-19 vaccine. Assay: immunoSEQ multiplex PCR; the TCRdb copy retains only in-frame clones and omits some. The data contain approximately 190,000 clones, just over 90% of them singletons. The input for sequencing was peripheral blood, taken on day 0 of AZD1222 vaccination. These receptors were taken from an adult in good health. The CDR3 runs from the conserved cysteine through the conserved F or W. A D gene is named only where the DNA matches it firmly. Size is stated for part of the rows, as once, few or many counts, or as a class when the clone is expanded.

TRBJ1-4 TRBV25-1 . . CASSDSGVANEKLFF TGTGCCAGCAGTGACTCAGGGGTGGCTAATGAAAAACTGTTTTTT
TRBJ2-3 TRBV2 . . CAGSITDTQYF TGTGCCGGCTCCATCACAGATACGCAGTATTTT
TRBJ1-1 TRBV2 . . CASWGNPTEAFF TGTGCCTCATGGGGTAATCCCACTGAAGCTTTCTTT
TRBJ2-2 TRBV4-2 . . CASSQDSELNTGELFF TGTGCCAGCAGCCAAGATTCTGAACTTAACACCGGGGAGCTGTTTTTT
TRBJ2-3 TRBV7-2 TRBD2 . CASSFGGGGGDTQYF TGTGCCAGCAGCTTCGGCGGGGGGGGTGGAGATACGCAGTATTTT
TRBJ1-4 TRBV28 . once CASSLDMRMGDEKLFF TGTGCCAGCAGTTTAGATATGAGGATGGGGGATGAAAAACTGTTTTTT
TRBJ2-5 TRBV29-1 . . CSVGRPRSEETQYF TGCAGCGTTGGCCGGCCCAGGTCAGAAGAGACCCAGTACTTC
TRBJ2-7 TRBV9 . . CASSVGIGNYEQYF TGTGCCAGCAGCGTAGGGATTGGAAACTACGAGCAGTACTTC
TRBJ1-1 TRBV7-9 . . CASSSTGLERTEAFF TGTGCCAGCAGTTCGACAGGTCTCGAGAGGACTGAAGCTTTCTTT
TRBJ2-5 TRBV19 . . CASPTAQETQYF TGTGCCAGTCCAACAGCACAAGAGACCCAGTACTTC
TRBJ1-1 TRBV6-6 . . CAASPGQHTEAFF TGTGCCGCCTCCCCCGGGCAGCACACTGAAGCTTTCTTT
TRBJ2-7 TRBV2 TRBD1 once CANSGQGANYEQYF TGTGCCAACTCCGGACAGGGGGCTAACTACGAGCAGTACTTC
TRBJ2-7 TRBV28 TRBD1 . CAIKSGDSQFYEQYF TGTGCCATTAAATCCGGGGACAGCCAATTCTACGAGCAGTACTTC
TRBJ2-7 TRBV27 . . CASRELGYEQYF TGTGCCAGCAGAGAACTAGGCTACGAGCAGTACTTC
TRBJ1-1 TRBV7-2 TRBD1 . CASSLYAGQHTEAFF TGTGCCAGCAGCTTATACGCGGGACAGCACACTGAAGCTTTCTTT
TRBJ2-7 TRBV11-1 . . CASSFIPYEQYF TGTGCCAGCAGCTTTATCCCATACGAGCAGTACTTC
TRBJ2-6 TRBV7-9 . . CASSFPGHRVTF TGTGCCAGCAGCTTTCCAGGACACCGTGTAACTTTC
TRBJ1-6 TRBV7-9 . . CASSNAGFGVLHF TGTGCCAGCAGCAACGCGGGGTTTGGGGTTCTCCACTTT
TRBJ2-1 TRBV27 . . CASSFGSSYNEQFF TGTGCCAGCAGTTTTGGGAGCTCCTACAATGAGCAGTTCTTC
TRBJ2-7 TRBV19 . . CASSIGDRAYEQYF TGTGCCAGTAGTATAGGGGATAGGGCCTACGAGCAGTACTTC
TRBJ2-1 TRBV7-6 . . CASRSQGLNEQFF TGTGCCAGCAGGTCACAGGGCCTCAATGAGCAGTTCTTC
TRBJ2-7 TRBV5-4 . . CASSLSQISYEQYF TGTGCCAGCAGCTTAAGTCAGATTTCCTACGAGCAGTACTTC
TRBJ1-5 TRBV7-2 TRBD1 . CASSLVSGTGEQPQHF TGTGCCAGCAGCTTAGTCTCGGGGACAGGGGAGCAGCCCCAGCATTTT
TRBJ1-2 TRBV7-9 . . CASSSGPNNYGYTF TGTGCCAGCAGCTCGGGACCTAATAACTATGGCTACACCTTC
TRBJ2-3 TRBV19 TRBD1 . CASRDRGVADTQYF TGTGCCAGTAGGGACAGGGGCGTCGCAGATACGCAGTATTTT
TRBJ2-7 TRBV6-2/TRBV6-3 TRBD1 . CASSFRGLLSYEQYF TGTGCCAGCAGTTTCAGGGGGCTCTTATCCTACGAGCAGTACTTC
TRBJ2-2 TRBV3-1/TRBV3-2 . . CASSQSVTGELFF TGTGCCAGCAGCCAATCGGTTACCGGGGAGCTGTTTTTT
TRBJ2-5 TRBV7-9 . many CASTQGSMPQYF TGTGCCAGCACCCAGGGTTCTATGCCCCAGTACTTC
TRBJ2-3 TRBV20-1 TRBD2 . CSASSAGVSTDTQYF TGCAGTGCTAGTTCAGCGGGAGTAAGCACAGATACGCAGTATTTT
TRBJ1-5 TRBV27 . . CASSLSGVPNQPQHF TGTGCCAGCAGCCTCTCCGGGGTCCCCAATCAGCCCCAGCATTTT
TRBJ1-5 TRBV21-1 . . CASMLRLLNQPQHF TGTGCCAGCATGCTCCGACTACTCAATCAGCCCCAGCATTTT
TRBJ1-1 TRBV7-3 . . CASSLISQGDTEAFF TGTGCCAGCAGCTTAATCTCGCAGGGCGACACTGAAGCTTTCTTT
TRBJ2-7 TRBV6-6 TRBD1 . CASNLKTGAAYEQYF TGTGCCAGCAATCTTAAGACAGGGGCTGCCTACGAGCAGTACTTC
TRBJ2-5 TRBV27 . . CASSSGSLASRQETQYF TGTGCCAGCAGTTCGGGATCGCTAGCTTCTCGGCAAGAGACCCAGTACTTC